This note documents a single T cell receptor beta chain sequence. Cohort placement rested on clinical history that participants reported themselves. Shortly before study entry, within 2 weeks, exposed participants had met a COVID-19 case. This entry comes from a study of blood T cell repertoires in COVID-19. About the study: COVID-19 samples, acute and convalescent, were from the United States, Italy and Spain.

Profiling relied on immunoSEQ multiplex PCR, and the TCRdb table lists in-frame clones only, not all of them. The sample contains roughly 140,000 clones, about 83% of which appear only once. The TCR comes from a woman aged 50 to 65 who had been exposed to COVID-19. Input material: PBMCs or T cells enriched from blood (not recorded which).

The CDR3 loop is CASTPMTGSVGNTIYF. The CDR3, as DNA: TGTGCCAGCACCCCGATGACAGGCTCAGTTGGAAACACCATATATTTT. The V gene is TRBV11-2, the J gene TRBJ1-3; maybe TRBD1 (6 bases). The CDR3 loop spans 16 amino acids. V dropped 7 bases and J dropped 3 bases, with 19 bases sitting between them. Germline V gene sequence: CDR1 SGHAT, CDR2 FQNNGV. Using reference TRBV11-2 and TRBJ1-3 for the parts outside the CDR3, the full variable domain is EAGVAQSPRYKIIEKRQSVAFWCNPISGHATLYWYQQILGQGPKLLIQFQNNGVVDDSQLPKDRFSAERLKGVDSTLKIQPAKLEDSAVYLCASTPMTGSVGNTIYFGEGSWLTVV.